The 7 T cell receptor beta chains listed next were all sequenced from one sample in a study of cytomegalovirus exposure and HLA in healthy donors. The PCR was carried out with 60 Vbeta primers and 13 Jbeta primers. Here immunoSEQ multiplex PCR was the method, and the copy in TCRdb shows in-frame clones only, minus some. The data show 75,000 to 100,000 clones, more than 65% seen once. Sequencing input: PBMCs. The source of these receptors is a man in his sixties in good health and CMV-seronegative.

The rearrangement uses TRBV27 and TRBJ2-5, with TRBD2 identical over 8 bases. Unmatched junction bases numbered 14, after V lost 4 bases and J lost 4 bases. Looked up from germline, CDR1 is MNHEY and CDR2 is SMNVEV (reference sequence). CDR3 size: 17 residues. The CDR3 loop is CASSWPMATRGGETQYF. In DNA, the CDR3 is TGTGCCAGCAGTTGGCCCATGGCGACTCGGGGGGGAGAGACCCAGTACTTC.

This clone was seen only a few times. The chain carries TRBV5-1 and TRBJ1-6, with 9 bases identical to TRBD1. Trimming cost V 0 bases and J 7 bases; bases outside gene matches: 5. The germline CDR1 and CDR2 sequences are SGHRS and YFSETQ. This CDR3 spans 16 amino acids. The CDR3, as DNA: TGCGCCAGCAGCTTGGGGACAGGGGACGGGAATTCACCCCTCCACTTT. Translated, it gives CASSLGTGDGNSPLHF.

The sample holds a few counts of this clone. The chain combines TRBV19 with TRBJ2-7, with TRBD2 identical over 8 bases. CDR3 size: 15 residues. Germline CDR1 and CDR2: LNHDA and SQIVND (reference sequence). After removal of 0 bases from V and 6 bases from J, the junction contained 7 bases not matched to a gene. The chain's CDR3 is CASSIEPREGREQYF. The DNA of the CDR3 is TGTGCCAGTAGTATAGAACCCCGGGAGGGCCGCGAGCAGTACTTC.

The rearrangement joins TRBV5-8 to TRBJ1-4; a weak D match, TRBD1 (5 bases). Germline V lookup: CDR1 SGHTS, CDR2 YDEGEE. The CDR3 contains 15 residues. V was pared by 3 bases and J by 3 bases, with 12 bases between. The CDR3 spells CASSWGRESNEKLFF. CDR3 bases: TGTGCCAGCAGCTGGGGACGGGAGTCTAATGAAAAACTGTTTTTT.

As for this clone: Other DNA sequences in the sample encode the same CDR3. The chain is built from TRBV28 and TRBJ1-4; D uncertain. Germline CDR1 and CDR2: MDHEN and SYDVKM. V was cut by 2 bases and J by 6 bases, with 10 bases left in between. This CDR3 comprises 14 residues. The CDR3 coding sequence is TGTGCCAGCAGTTTAACCGGGAGGGATGAAAAACTGTTTTTT. As protein: CASSLTGRDEKLFF.

This clone occurred once. The chain joins TRBV5-5 to TRBJ1-5; D is unclear. V shed 0 bases and J shed 7 bases, with 11 bases lying between them. Looked up from germline, CDR1 is SGHKS and CDR2 is YYEKEE (reference sequence). CDR3 size: 14 residues. In DNA, the CDR3 is TGTGCCAGCAGCTTGGAGTCCCCGGGGCAGCCCCAGCATTTT. Its translation: CASSLESPGQPQHF.

This clone came up once. The rearrangement links TRBV29-1 to TRBJ1-1, with D hard to call. The CDR3 extends over 12 amino acids. Germline V gives CDR1 SQVTM, CDR2 ANQGSEA. V was clipped by 3 bases and J by 4 bases, with 9 bases between them. CDR3 nucleotides: TGCAGCGTTGACATAGTGAGCACTGAAGCTTTCTTT. Translating it yields CSVDIVSTEAFF.